This T cell receptor beta chain was retrieved from a study of blood T cell repertoires in COVID-19. Per the authors' pipeline: Amplified reference gene primers provided the basis for estimating nucleated cell counts. Profiling relied on immunoSEQ multiplex PCR, and the TCRdb table lists in-frame clones only, not all of them. From that table come the V and J calls and clone size; the DNA was used to work out D and trimming. Of 220,000 or so clones listed, around nine tenths are singletons. Germline CDR1 and CDR2: SGHNT and YENEEA. This CDR3 has 16 residues. V was pared by 5 bases and J by 0 bases, with 7 bases of the junction left unmatched.

The sequenced sample was peripheral blood. The sequence came from a man aged 55 to 69 who had recovered from COVID-19. V and J are TRBV11-3 and TRBJ2-3; 8 bases agree with TRBD1. The CDR3 spells CASSQGQGFSTDTQYF. As DNA, the CDR3 is TGTGCCAGCAGCCAAGGACAGGGCTTCAGCACAGATACGCAGTATTTT.